One sample yielded the 22 T cell receptor beta chains listed below, sequenced in a study of blood T cell repertoires in COVID-19. The data were produced by immunoSEQ multiplex PCR, yet TCRdb's version contains in-frame clones alone and is incomplete. The data contain more than 350,000 clones, approximately 91% of them singletons. Specimen: PBMCs or T cells enriched from blood (not recorded which). Source of these receptors: a woman aged 18-29 years who had been exposed to COVID-19.

Regarding this clone: This specimen includes other DNA sequences encoding the same CDR3. The gene calls are TRBV7-9 and TRBJ1-1; possibly TRBD1 for D (5 bases). This CDR3 spans 13 amino acids. Deletions cut 3 bases from V and 2 bases from J, with 7 bases between. Looked up from germline, CDR1 is SEHNR and CDR2 is FQNEAQ (reference sequence). The CDR3 region has the DNA TGTGCCAGCAGCTTTCAGGGCAACACTGAAGCTTTCTTT. Residues: CASSFQGNTEAFF.

The sample holds a few counts of this clone. The chain links TRBV12-3 or TRBV12-4 to TRBJ1-1; no clear D gene. Trimming took 5 bases from V and 9 from J, leaving 16 bases between them. The CDR3 length is 13 residues. CDR3: CASSPRMEGQAFF. In DNA form, the CDR3 reads TGTGCCAGCAGTCCACGTATGGAGGGCCAAGCTTTCTTT.

The chain carries TRBV7-2 and TRBJ2-2; 7 bases are shared with TRBD2. The junction had 2 bases not matched to a gene; V was cut back by 3 bases and J by 1 base. The CDR3 sequence is 15 residues long. Germline V gene sequence: CDR1 SGHTA, CDR2 FQGNSA. Here the CDR3 DNA reads TGTGCCAGCAGCTTCACGGGGGGGAACACCGGGGAGCTGTTTTTT. It specifies CASSFTGGNTGELFF.

Turning to this clone: A junction boundary mismatches the germline segment, possibly from a read error. This rearrangement joins TRBV6-5 to TRBJ2-7; D uncertain. The CDR3 spans 13 residues. The germline V gene encodes CDR1 MNHEY and CDR2 SVGAGI. This CDR3 reads CASCYLSSYEQYF. CDR3 nucleotide sequence: TGTGCCAGCTGTTACCTCAGCTCCTACGAGCAGTACTTC.

The chain carries TRBV28 and TRBJ1-5; D ambiguous. CDR1 is MDHEN and CDR2 is SYDVKM in the germline V gene. CDR3 length equals 17 residues. V lost 5 bases to trimming and J lost 4 bases, with 21 bases between them. CDR3 protein: CASSPIIRLSRNQPQHF. The DNA of the CDR3 is TGTGCCAGCAGTCCTATAATTAGACTTTCGAGAAATCAGCCCCAGCATTTT.

CDR3 nucleotide sequence: TGTGCCAGCAGTACCGGAGGACAGGGAGGTGTTGGCTACACCTTC. Its translation: CASSTGGQGGVGYTF. V and J are TRBV28 and TRBJ1-2, with 8 bases lining up with TRBD1. This CDR3 has 15 residues. Losses at the gene ends were 5 bases for V and 7 bases for J; bases not matched to a gene: 12. Germline-derived CDR1 and CDR2 are MDHEN and SYDVKM.

The chain has TRBV20-1 and TRBJ2-1; D unclear. V was trimmed by 3 bases and J by 4 bases, leaving 16 bases between them. CDR3 size: 15 residues. In germline, CDR1 is DFQATT, CDR2 SNEGSKA (reference sequence). The chain's CDR3 is CSASMVGPPYNEQFF. The CDR3 nucleotides are TGCAGTGCTAGTATGGTCGGTCCTCCATACAATGAGCAGTTCTTC.

The rearrangement links TRBV5-6 to TRBJ2-2, with D tentatively TRBD1 (6 bases). The ends were cut back, 4 bases at V and 5 bases at J, with 18 bases in the middle. The CDR3 spans 16 residues. CDR1 SGHDT and CDR2 YYEEEE come from the germline V gene. The CDR3 spells CASSRRSGAWTGELFF. The CDR3 DNA reads as TGTGCCAGCAGCCGAAGATCAGGGGCGTGGACCGGGGAGCTGTTTTTT. Looking up the rest from reference TRBV5-6 and TRBJ2-2 gives the full variable domain: DAGVTQSPTHLIKTRGQQVTLRCSPKSGHDTVSWYQQALGQGPQFIFQYYEEEERQRGNFPDRFSGHQFPNYSSELNVNALLLGDSALYLCASSRRSGAWTGELFFGEGSRLTVL.

V gene TRBV3-1 (or the pseudogene TRBV3-2) combines with J gene TRBJ1-2, with D perhaps matching TRBD1 (6 bases). V lost 1 base and J lost 7, with 7 bases in between. Germline V gives CDR1 LGHDT, CDR2 YNNKEL (reference sequence). The CDR3 loop spans 12 amino acids. DNA for the CDR3: TGTGCCAGCAGCCAAGCGGACAGTGGCTACACCTTC. This encodes CASSQADSGYTF.

The chain carries TRBV6-5 and TRBJ2-3; no clear D gene. Trimming shortened V by 7 bases and J by 0 bases, and 14 bases separated the two germline ends. Looked up from germline, CDR1 is MNHEY and CDR2 is SVGAGI. This CDR3 spans 15 amino acids. DNA of the CDR3: TGTGCCAGCACTGTTTCTGTAGTAAGCACAGATACGCAGTATTTT. Protein: CASTVSVVSTDTQYF.

The chain joins TRBV5-4 to TRBJ1-6, with TRBD1 matching over 9 bases. The CDR3 runs to 14 residues. Trimming removed 4 bases from V and 9 bases from J; junction bases left unmatched: 5. Germline assignment: CDR1 SGHNT and CDR2 YYREEE (reference sequence). The CDR3: CASSADRGTSPLHF. CDR3 in DNA: TGTGCCAGCAGCGCCGACAGGGGGACTTCACCCCTCCACTTT.

The gene calls are TRBV7-9 and TRBJ2-2; 8 nucleotides align to TRBD1. Germline V CDR1 and CDR2: SEHNR, FQNEAQ (reference sequence). The CDR3 spans 14 residues. Trimming took 4 bases from V and 10 from J; bases not matched to a gene: 8. The CDR3 nucleotides are TGTGCCAGCAGCTCCCATGACAGGGGCGCGGAGCTGTTTTTT. It yields the protein CASSSHDRGAELFF. The full variable domain, completed using reference TRBV7-9 and TRBJ2-2, is DTGVSQNPRHKITKRGQNVTFRCDPISEHNRLYWYRQTLGQGPEFLTYFQNEAQLEKSRLLSDRFSAERPKGSFSTLEIQRTEQGDSAMYLCASSSHDRGAELFFGEGSRLTVL.

CDR3 loop: CACRTGGLSSYEQYF. CDR3 DNA: TGTGCCTGTCGCACCGGGGGGTTGAGCTCCTACGAGCAGTACTTC. This chain uses TRBV30 with TRBJ2-7; TRBD2 matches 7 bases. With 6 bases clipped from V and 0 bases from J, the junction kept 11 bases outside the gene matches. CDR3 length: 15 amino acids. CDR1 and CDR2 (germline): GTSNPN, SVGIG (reference sequence).

The rearrangement links TRBV28 to TRBJ2-4; TRBD2 agrees at 8 bases. After removal of 5 bases from V and 2 bases from J, the junction contained 14 bases not matched to a gene. The CDR3 runs to 18 residues. The V gene's germline CDR1 is MDHEN and CDR2 SYDVKM. This CDR3 is CASSPKLTAGGTKNIQYF. In DNA form, the CDR3 reads TGTGCCAGCAGTCCTAAGTTGACGGCGGGAGGAACCAAAAACATTCAGTACTTC.

The rearrangement links TRBV5-4 to TRBJ2-3; TRBD2 agrees at 13 bases. The V gene end was trimmed by 4 bases and the J gene end by 6 bases; junction bases not matched to a gene: 2. CDR3 size: 14 residues. CDR1 and CDR2 from the germline V gene are SGHNT and YYREEE (reference sequence). CDR3 sequence: CASSRTSGSDTQYF. The CDR3 DNA reads TGTGCCAGCAGCCGGACTAGCGGGAGTGATACGCAGTATTTT.

The chain combines TRBV23-1 with TRBJ2-2; the D gene is possibly TRBD1 (6 bases). TRBV23-1 counts as an open reading frame of uncertain function. This CDR3 spans 16 amino acids. V dropped 4 bases and J dropped 1 base, with 13 bases sitting between them. In DNA, the CDR3 is TGCGCCAGCAGTCCGACCGGGACACTGAACACCGGGGAGCTGTTTTTT. It yields the protein CASSPTGTLNTGELFF.

This rearrangement joins TRBV10-3 to TRBJ2-1, with 10 bases that match TRBD1. The CDR3 length is 15 residues. V was clipped by 5 bases and J by 8 bases; unmatched bases: 9. Germline V gives CDR1 ENHRY, CDR2 SYGVKD. In DNA form, the CDR3 reads TGTGCCATCAGTACCGGGACAGGGGCGTACGATGAGCAGTTCTTC. The encoded protein is CAISTGTGAYDEQFF.

This chain uses TRBV18 with TRBJ2-7, with D perhaps TRBD1 (6 bases). Trimming pared 6 bases from V and 3 bases from J, leaving 15 bases between. The CDR3 spans 14 residues. CDR1 KGHSH and CDR2 LQKENI come from the germline V gene. The CDR3 DNA follows: TGTGCCAGCTCCCCCACCGGGACAATCTACGAGCAGTACTTC. It codes for CASSPTGTIYEQYF.

The chain joins TRBV18 to TRBJ1-6, with 10 nucleotides matching TRBD1. The V gene's germline CDR1 is KGHSH and CDR2 LQKENI. J was trimmed by 6 bases and V by 3 bases; bases with no gene match: 8. This CDR3 region has 17 residues. The chain's CDR3 is CASSPTFGTGANSPLHF. The CDR3 DNA sequence: TGTGCCAGCTCACCCACCTTCGGGACAGGGGCTAATTCACCCCTCCACTTT.

This clone was recorded once. The rearrangement joins TRBV7-6 to TRBJ2-3, with TRBD2 identical over 12 bases. The V gene's germline CDR1 is SGHVS and CDR2 FNYEAQ. The CDR3 loop spans 15 amino acids. Losses at the gene ends were 8 bases for V and 2 bases for J; bases not matched to a gene: 5. The CDR3 region is CASGWTSGNTDTQYF. The CDR3 DNA reads TGTGCCAGCGGCTGGACTAGCGGGAACACAGATACGCAGTATTTT.

In this sample, this clone turned up a few times. The CDR3 reads CASREDRFNEKLFF. CDR3 in DNA: TGCGCCAGCAGGGAGGACAGATTTAATGAAAAACTGTTTTTT. The V call is TRBV10-2, the J call TRBJ1-4; a weak D match, TRBD1 (6 bases). The CDR3 sequence is 14 residues long. Trimming cost V 6 bases and J 4 bases, with 12 bases left between them. Germline values: CDR1 WSHSY, CDR2 SAAADI.

V usage is TRBV3-1 (or the pseudogene TRBV3-2) and J usage is TRBJ1-2, with D possibly being TRBD1 (6 bases). This CDR3 is 14 amino acids long. V lost 1 base to trimming and J lost 5 bases, with 11 bases between them. CDR1 is LGHDT and CDR2 is YNNKEL in the germline V gene (reference sequence). The CDR3 loop reads CASSQGTAPYGYTF. DNA for the CDR3: TGTGCCAGCAGCCAAGGGACAGCCCCGTATGGCTACACCTTC.